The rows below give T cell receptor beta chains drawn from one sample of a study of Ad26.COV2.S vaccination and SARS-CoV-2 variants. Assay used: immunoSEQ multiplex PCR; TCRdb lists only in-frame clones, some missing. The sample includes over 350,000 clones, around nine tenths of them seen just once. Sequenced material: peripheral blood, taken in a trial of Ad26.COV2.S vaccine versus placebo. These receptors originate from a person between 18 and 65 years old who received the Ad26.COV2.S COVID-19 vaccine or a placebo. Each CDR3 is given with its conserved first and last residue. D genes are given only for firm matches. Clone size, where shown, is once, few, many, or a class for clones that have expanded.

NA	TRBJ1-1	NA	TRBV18	TGTGCCAGCTCAGGGGGACAAGGCGACCTCATGAACACTGAAGCTTTCTTT	CASSGGQGDLMNTEAFF
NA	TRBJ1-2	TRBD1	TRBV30	TGTGCCTGGGGCCAGGGACAGGGGGCCGTTGGCTACACCTTC	CAWGQGQGAVGYTF
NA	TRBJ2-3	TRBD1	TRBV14	TGTGCCAGCAGCTTTCACGGACAGGGGGCGGCAGATACGCAGTATTTT	CASSFHGQGAADTQYF
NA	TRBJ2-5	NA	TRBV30	TGTGCCTGGACCATCGGGGGCCTCCAAGAGACCCAGTACTTC	CAWTIGGLQETQYF
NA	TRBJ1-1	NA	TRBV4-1	TGCGCCAGCAGCCAAGACAGAAAAACTGAAGCTTTCTTT	CASSQDRKTEAFF
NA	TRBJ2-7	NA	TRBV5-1	TGCGCCAGCAGCTTTTCTAGCTCCTACGAGCAGTACTTC	CASSFSSSYEQYF
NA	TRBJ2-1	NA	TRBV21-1	TGTGCCAGCTCAAACAGGGTGTTTAATGAGCAGTTCTTC	CASSNRVFNEQFF
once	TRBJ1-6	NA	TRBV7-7	TGTGCTAGCAGCATCGGACAGAATTCACCCCTCCACTTT	CASSIGQNSPLHF
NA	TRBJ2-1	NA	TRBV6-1	TGTGCCAGCAGTGAGTTGGGACTCGCTACCTACAATGAGCAGTTCTTC	CASSELGLATYNEQFF
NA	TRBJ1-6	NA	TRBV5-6	TGTGCCAGCAGAATTGACAGGACCGGTTCACCCCTCCACTTT	CASRIDRTGSPLHF
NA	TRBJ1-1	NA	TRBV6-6	TGTGCCAGCAGTTACGCTCCACAGGGAAACACTGAAGCTTTCTTT	CASSYAPQGNTEAFF
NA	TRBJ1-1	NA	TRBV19	TGTGCCAGTAGTATAAGCCAGGCGCAAAACACTGAAGCTTTCTTT	CASSISQAQNTEAFF
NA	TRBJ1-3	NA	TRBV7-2	TGTGCCAGCAGCTTAGTAGGGGGGTCATCCGGTGGAAACACCATATATTTT	CASSLVGGSSGGNTIYF
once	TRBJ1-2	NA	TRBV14	TGTGCCAGCAGCCAAGAGCAGGGGAGATTTGTTGGCTACACCTTC	CASSQEQGRFVGYTF
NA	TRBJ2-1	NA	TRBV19	TGTGCCAGTAGTATATCCGGACCCGGTGAGCAGTTCTTC	CASSISGPGEQFF
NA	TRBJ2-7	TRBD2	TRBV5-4	TGTGCCAGCAGCAACGGACTAGCGGGCCTCTACGAGCAGTACTTC	CASSNGLAGLYEQYF
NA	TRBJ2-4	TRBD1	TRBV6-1	TGTGCCAGCAGATCCGGGACAGACGCCAAAAACATTCAGTACTTC	CASRSGTDAKNIQYF
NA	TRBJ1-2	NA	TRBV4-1	TGCGCCAGCAGCTCACAGGGTCGCTATGGCTACACCTTC	CASSSQGRYGYTF
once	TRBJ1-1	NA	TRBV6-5	TGTGCCAGCAGTTACTCAACCAGGGGCGACACTGAAGCTTTCTTT	CASSYSTRGDTEAFF
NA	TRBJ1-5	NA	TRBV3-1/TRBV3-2	TGTGCCAGCAGCCAAGGGGGAAGGGGTAATCAGCCCCAGCATTTT	CASSQGGRGNQPQHF
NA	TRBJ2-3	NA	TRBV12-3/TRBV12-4	TGTGCCAGCAGTTTAGGAGGGATAGATACGCAGTATTTT	CASSLGGIDTQYF
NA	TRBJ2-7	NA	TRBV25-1	TGTGCCAGCAGTGAAGCGATGACCGGGGCAGAGTCCTACGAGCAGTACTTC	CASSEAMTGAESYEQYF
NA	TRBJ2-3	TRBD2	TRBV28	TGTGCCAGCAACCGGGGGGAAACTAGCACAGATACGCAGTATTTT	CASNRGETSTDTQYF